Shown below are 16 T cell receptor beta chains from a single sample sequenced in a study of T-cell reconstitution after alpha-beta-depleted transplantation in children. Preparation of the TCRbeta library involved a method that used unique molecular identifiers. TCRdb reprocessed the PCR reads via MiXCR and lists one record per CDR3 protein. The table has about 490,000 distinct CDR3 sequences, over 9.5% seen once; the top ten hold approximately 2%. Here the sequenced sample was PBMCs, taken before TCRalphabeta/CD19-depleted stem cell transplant. These TCRs come from a child under 10 years old with inherited bone marrow failure, due to receive a stem cell transplant.

The chain recombines TRBV12-3 or TRBV12-4 with TRBJ2-5; the match to TRBD1 covers 10 bases. This CDR3 has 14 residues. V shed 6 bases and J 5 bases; nucleotides not matched to a gene: 6. CDR3 loop: CASSWDRGRETQYF. The CDR3 coding sequence is TGTGCCAGCAGCTGGGACAGGGGAAGGGAGACCCAGTACTTC.

There are a few counts of this clonotype. This chain links TRBV4-1 with TRBJ1-4; 7 nucleotides agree with TRBD1. Losses at the gene ends were 5 bases for V and 10 bases for J; bases not matched to a gene: 19. The length of the CDR3 is 17 residues. Germline loops: CDR1 MGHRA, CDR2 YSYEKL. This CDR3 is CASSKAIIGTEVTKLFF. The CDR3 DNA reads as TGCGCCAGCAGCAAAGCCATCATCGGGACAGAGGTTACAAAACTGTTTTTT.

This clonotype was detected only a few times. This chain connects TRBV15 to TRBJ2-4; tentatively, D is TRBD1 or TRBD2 (5 bases each). CDR3 length: 15 amino acids. Germline CDR1 is LNHNV and CDR2 is YYDKDF (reference sequence). The CDR3, as DNA: TGTACTGGGGACCCCCCTAACGAAGCCAAAAACATTCAGTACTTC. As protein: CTGDPPNEAKNIQYF. Combining the CDR3 with reference TRBV15 and TRBJ2-4 gives the whole variable domain DAMVIQNPRYQVTQFGKPVTLSCSQTLNHNVMYWYQQKSSQAPKLLFHYYDKDFNNEADTPDNFQSRRPNTSFCFLDIRSPGLGDTAMYLCTGDPPNEAKNIQYFGAGTRLSVL.

The V and J genes are TRBV6-5 and TRBJ2-7; D might be TRBD1 (6 bases). The ends were cut back, 4 bases at V and 2 bases at J, with 15 bases in the middle. Germline lookup yields CDR1 MNHEY and CDR2 SVGAGI. The CDR3 covers 15 residues. The CDR3 region is CASSSPGTFTYEQYF. The CDR3 region has the DNA TGTGCCAGCAGTTCCCCCGGGACATTTACCTACGAGCAGTACTTC.

This clonotype was picked up many times. The V and J genes are TRBV29-1 and TRBJ1-2; 7 nucleotides agree with TRBD1. V trimming: 2 bases; J trimming: 1 base; junction bases outside the gene matches: 1. Per germline, CDR1 SQVTM and CDR2 ANQGSEA. The CDR3 sequence is 13 residues long. The CDR3 loop is CSVETGDNYGYTF. CDR3 DNA: TGCAGCGTTGAAACAGGGGATAACTATGGCTACACCTTC.

This clonotype was counted ten times or more. This chain connects TRBV15 to TRBJ2-3, with D possibly TRBD2 on 6 matching bases. The CDR3 covers 16 residues. Deletions cut 4 bases from V and 0 bases from J, with 14 bases between. CDR1 LNHNV and CDR2 YYDKDF come from the germline V gene (reference sequence). The CDR3 sequence is CATSNGRRTSTDTQYF. The CDR3 DNA reads TGTGCCACCAGCAACGGGAGACGCACTAGCACAGATACGCAGTATTTT.

Ten or more counts support this clonotype. The gene calls are TRBV30 and TRBJ2-1; no firm D call. V lost 5 bases to trimming and J lost 7 bases, with 12 bases between them. Germline V lookup: CDR1 GTSNPN, CDR2 SVGIG (reference sequence). CDR3 length: 12 residues. The DNA for the CDR3 is TGTGCCTGGTCTAATCCGCGGAATGAGCAGTTCTTC. Encoded protein: CAWSNPRNEQFF.

A few counts support this clonotype. The missing conserved phenylalanine or tryptophan at the end of this CDR3 makes a read error likely. J is TRBJ2-3 and V is TRBV10-3, with 14 bases that match TRBD2. With 0 bases clipped from V and 7 bases from J, the junction kept 3 bases outside the gene matches. This CDR3 has 16 residues. Germline V lookup: CDR1 ENHRY, CDR2 SYGVKD. The DNA of the CDR3 is TGTGCCATCAGTGAGTCCTGGACTAGCGGGGGGCATACGCAGTATTTG. This sequence encodes CAISESWTSGGHTQYL.

The rearrangement links TRBV4-2 to TRBJ1-1; TRBD1 is a possible D gene (5 bases). Trimming pared 8 bases from V and 11 bases from J, leaving 18 bases between. Germline CDR1 is LGHNA and CDR2 is YNFKEQ. CDR3 length: 12 residues. CDR3 amino acids: CASGPGVSRAFF. In DNA, the CDR3 is TGTGCCAGCGGCCCGGGGGTCTCGCGGGCTTTCTTT.

About this clonotype: A read error may produce the germline difference seen at one junction end. The V call is TRBV7-2, the J call TRBJ2-7; TRBD2 matches 12 bases. Looked up from germline, CDR1 is SGHTA and CDR2 is FQGNSA. CDR3 length: 15 residues. The CDR3 sequence: CASSLAGGFPYEQYF. The DNA for the CDR3 is TGTGCCAGCAGCCTAGCGGGAGGGTTCCCCTACGAGCAGTACTTC.

In its sample, this clonotype was seen a few times. The chain is built from TRBV7-9 and TRBJ2-2, with a weak D call TRBD2 (5 bases). V was clipped by 1 base and J by 3 bases, with 12 bases between them. CDR1 SEHNR and CDR2 FQNEAQ come from the germline V gene (reference sequence). This CDR3 has 16 amino acids. This CDR3 is CASSLDKGEDTGELFF. The CDR3 nucleotides read TGTGCCAGCAGCTTAGACAAGGGAGAAGACACCGGGGAGCTGTTTTTT.

This clonotype came up once. The rearrangement uses TRBV5-4 and TRBJ2-3; 8 nucleotides agree with TRBD1. CDR3 length equals 16 residues. V shed 3 bases, J shed 4 bases, and the junction held 10 bases outside the gene matches. Germline assignment: CDR1 SGHNT and CDR2 YYREEE (reference sequence). The CDR3 sequence is CASSSRYWTGSDTQYF. The DNA for the CDR3 is TGTGCCAGCAGCTCCAGGTATTGGACAGGGTCAGATACGCAGTATTTT.

This clonotype was observed a few times. The J gene is TRBJ2-5, the V gene TRBV29-1, with D hard to call. CDR1 and CDR2 from the germline V gene are SQVTM and ANQGSEA. This CDR3 contains 12 residues. V lost 5 bases and J lost 0, with 7 bases in between. The CDR3 loop reads CSVREDQETQYF. The CDR3 DNA reads TGCAGCGTTCGAGAGGACCAAGAGACCCAGTACTTC.

This clonotype was counted ten times or more. V gene TRBV20-1 combines with J gene TRBJ2-2, with D tentatively TRBD2 (5 bases). V lost 2 bases and J lost 5, with 15 bases in between. The CDR3 loop spans 15 amino acids. Germline V gives CDR1 DFQATT, CDR2 SNEGSKA (reference sequence). CDR3 DNA: TGCAGTGCTAGAAGAACGGGCCCGGGGACCGGGGAGCTGTTTTTT. This encodes CSARRTGPGTGELFF.

In its sample, this clonotype was seen many times. V usage is TRBV20-1 and J usage is TRBJ1-5; D unresolved. The V gene's germline CDR1 is DFQATT and CDR2 SNEGSKA (reference sequence). The CDR3 extends over 10 amino acids. The V end lost 5 bases, the J end lost 6 bases, and 5 bases lay between the germline ends. The CDR3 DNA reads as TGCAGTGCTGGTGTTCAGCCCCAGCATTTT. It codes for CSAGVQPQHF.

This clonotype was counted between two and nine times. The V call is TRBV11-2, the J call TRBJ2-3; TRBD2 aligns across 16 bases. The CDR3 has 20 amino acids. Germline V gene data show CDR1 as SGHAT and CDR2 as FQNNGV. The V segment lost 0 bases and the J segment 2 bases; nucleotides outside the gene matches: 8. The CDR3 coding sequence is TGTGCCAGCAGCTTAGAATTGGGACTAGCGGGAGGGCCCTACACAGATACGCAGTATTTT. The encoded protein is CASSLELGLAGGPYTDTQYF. The entire variable domain, with the rest obtained from reference TRBV11-2 and TRBJ2-3, is as follows: EAGVAQSPRYKIIEKRQSVAFWCNPISGHATLYWYQQILGQGPKLLIQFQNNGVVDDSQLPKDRFSAERLKGVDSTLKIQPAKLEDSAVYLCASSLELGLAGGPYTDTQYFGPGTRLTVL.